The 13 T cell receptor beta chains in this list originate from one sample, sequenced in a study of cytomegalovirus exposure and HLA in healthy donors. The study ran its PCR with 60 Vbeta and 13 Jbeta primers. Libraries were prepared by immunoSEQ multiplex PCR; TCRdb keeps only in-frame clonotypes and omits some of them. The data hold 170,000 or so clones, with about 78% observed a single time. Sequencing input: PBMCs. These receptors originate from a man in his sixties in good health and CMV-seronegative.

This chain joins TRBV5-1 and TRBJ2-2, with 10 bases aligning to TRBD2. The CDR3 runs to 16 residues. Germline values: CDR1 SGHRS, CDR2 YFSETQ. V shed 3 bases and J 1 base; nucleotides not matched to a gene: 3. The CDR3 region is CASSYRTSGNTGELFF. CDR3 DNA sequence: TGCGCCAGCAGCTATAGGACTAGCGGGAACACCGGGGAGCTGTTTTTT.

In its sample, this clone was seen a few times. The V gene is TRBV4-1, the J gene TRBJ2-1, with 10 bases aligning to TRBD1. This CDR3 has 13 amino acids. Germline trimming cut 4 bases from V and 9 bases from J; bases unmatched to any gene: 3. Germline V gives CDR1 MGHRA, CDR2 YSYEKL. CDR3: CASSPGQGTEQFF. The CDR3 DNA reads as TGCGCCAGCAGCCCGGGACAGGGGACTGAGCAGTTCTTC.

The rearrangement links TRBV5-1 to TRBJ1-2, with 8 bases fitting TRBD1. CDR1 and CDR2 from the germline V gene are SGHRS and YFSETQ. V gave up 4 bases and J gave up 7 bases; unmatched junction bases: 9. This CDR3 has 14 amino acids. The DNA for the CDR3 is TGCGCCAGCAGCCTAGGACAGGGCGGGGGTGGCTACACCTTC. Its protein is CASSLGQGGGGYTF.

This clone turned up a few times. Germline is not matched at one junction end, which may reflect a read error. The chain uses TRBV5-1 and TRBJ2-1; TRBD1 matches at 7 bases. The germline CDR1 and CDR2 sequences are SGHRS and YFSETQ. CDR3 length: 13 residues. The DNA for the CDR3 is TGTGCCAGCTCCTGGGGGACAGTCAATGAGCAGTTCTTC. It encodes CASSWGTVNEQFF.

J is TRBJ1-5 and V is TRBV2; 12 bases are a match to TRBD1. J was trimmed by 3 bases and V by 7 bases; bases with no gene match: 4. CDR1 is SNHLY, CDR2 FYNNEI, per germline. The CDR3 extends over 15 amino acids. CDR3 bases: TGTGCCAGCACCGGGGACAGGGGGCACAATCAGCCCCAGCATTTT. Translated: CASTGDRGHNQPQHF.

V usage is TRBV30 and J usage is TRBJ2-3; unclear D gene. V was trimmed by 3 bases and J by 4 bases, leaving 8 bases between them. The length of the CDR3 is 12 residues. CDR1 and CDR2 from the germline V gene are GTSNPN and SVGIG (reference sequence). CDR3 DNA sequence: TGTGCCTGGAGCGGGTATTCAGATACGCAGTATTTT. Encoded protein: CAWSGYSDTQYF.

This sequence joins TRBV11-1 and TRBJ2-2; D remains ambiguous. Trimming left V 5 bases short and J 1 base short, with 11 bases between. Germline assignment: CDR1 SGHAT and CDR2 FQDESV (reference sequence). This CDR3 comprises 15 residues. The CDR3 sequence is CASSRIDRNTGELFF. In DNA, the CDR3 is TGTGCCAGCAGCCGAATAGATAGGAACACCGGGGAGCTGTTTTTT.

This sequence joins TRBV18 and TRBJ2-5, with D perhaps TRBD2 (6 bases). V lost 2 bases and J 1 base, leaving 8 bases between the germline ends. The CDR3 spans 14 residues. Looked up from germline, CDR1 is KGHSH and CDR2 is LQKENI. The CDR3 DNA reads as TGTGCCAGCTCACCAAGGGACTTCCAAGAGACCCAGTACTTC. Protein: CASSPRDFQETQYF. Supplemented by reference TRBV18 and TRBJ2-5, the full variable domain reads NAGVMQNPRHLVRRRGQEARLRCSPMKGHSHVYWYRQLPEEGLKFMVYLQKENIIDESGMPKERFSAEFPKEGPSILRIQQVVRGDSAAYFCASSPRDFQETQYFGPGTRLLVL.

Comments on this clone: Other DNA sequences in this specimen translate into the identical CDR3. The chain couples TRBV9 to TRBJ2-3; possibly TRBD2 for D (5 bases). In germline, CDR1 is SGDLS, CDR2 YYNGEE. CDR3 length: 15 residues. The germline V and J ends were trimmed by 0 bases and 0 bases, with 8 bases remaining between them. CDR3 region: CASSVVGGSTDTQYF. CDR3 nucleotides: TGTGCCAGCAGCGTAGTGGGCGGGAGCACAGATACGCAGTATTTT.

The genes are TRBV14 and TRBJ2-7; D gene uncertain. Germline V gene lookup returns CDR1 SGHDN and CDR2 FVKESK. Trimming took off 1 base at V and 4 bases at J, with 11 bases between the two ends. CDR3 length: 14 residues. The CDR3 sequence: CASSQAPRGYEQYF. CDR3 bases: TGTGCCAGCAGCCAAGCCCCGAGAGGTTACGAGCAGTACTTC.

The J gene is TRBJ2-5, the V gene TRBV7-2; D is ambiguous. Germline V gene lookup returns CDR1 SGHTA and CDR2 FQGNSA. V was clipped by 1 base and J by 7 bases, with 7 bases between them. The CDR3 contains 12 residues. The CDR3 nucleotides read TGTGCCAGCAGCTTAGAAAGGAGGACCCAGTACTTC. As protein: CASSLERRTQYF. Together with reference TRBV7-2 and TRBJ2-5, the CDR3 gives the full variable domain: GAGVSQSPSNKVTEKGKDVELRCDPISGHTALYWYRQSLGQGLEFLIYFQGNSAPDKSGLPSDRFSAERTGGSVSTLTIQRTQQEDSAVYLCASSLERRTQYFGPGTRLLVL.

The V call is TRBV5-4, the J call TRBJ1-2, with 9 bases matching TRBD1. The CDR3 is 14 residues long. Germline V gene lookup returns CDR1 SGHNT and CDR2 YYREEE (reference sequence). Germline trimming cut 3 bases from V and 7 bases from J; bases unmatched to any gene: 7. CDR3 region: CASSSGQGYRGYTF. CDR3 sequence (DNA): TGTGCCAGCAGCTCGGGACAGGGCTATCGTGGCTACACCTTC.

V is TRBV14 and J is TRBJ2-7; D gene uncertain. This CDR3 is built from 16 residues. V shed 1 base and J shed 0 bases, with 13 bases lying between them. Germline V lookup: CDR1 SGHDN, CDR2 FVKESK. CDR3 bases: TGTGCCAGCAGCCAAGGGTTGCGGATATCCTCCTACGAGCAGTACTTC. It is translated as CASSQGLRISSYEQYF.